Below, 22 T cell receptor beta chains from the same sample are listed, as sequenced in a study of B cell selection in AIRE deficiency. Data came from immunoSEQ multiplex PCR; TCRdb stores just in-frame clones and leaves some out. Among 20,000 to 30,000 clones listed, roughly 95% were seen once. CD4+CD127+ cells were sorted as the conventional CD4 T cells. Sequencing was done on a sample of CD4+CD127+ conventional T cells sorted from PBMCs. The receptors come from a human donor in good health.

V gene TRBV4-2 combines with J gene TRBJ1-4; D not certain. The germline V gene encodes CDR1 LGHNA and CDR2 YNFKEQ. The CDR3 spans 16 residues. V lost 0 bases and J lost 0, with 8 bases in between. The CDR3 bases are TGTGCCAGCAGCCAAGAAAGATTTGCAACTAATGAAAAACTGTTTTTT. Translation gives CASSQERFATNEKLFF.

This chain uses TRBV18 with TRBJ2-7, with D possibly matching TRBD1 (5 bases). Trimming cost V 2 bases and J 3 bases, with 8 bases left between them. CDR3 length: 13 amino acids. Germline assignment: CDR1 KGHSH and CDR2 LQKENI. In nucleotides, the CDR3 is TGTGCCAGCTCACCAAGACAGTTCTACGAGCAGTACTTC. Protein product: CASSPRQFYEQYF.

The CDR3 spells CASSRPGQYTGELFF. The CDR3 DNA is TGTGCCAGCAGCCGACCCGGACAATACACCGGGGAGCTGTTTTTT. The V call is TRBV5-6, the J call TRBJ2-2; maybe TRBD1 (5 bases). The germline V gene has CDR1 SGHDT and CDR2 YYEEEE. V dropped 4 bases and J dropped 3 bases, with 13 bases sitting between them. The CDR3 is 15 residues long. The variable domain in full, completed from reference TRBV5-6 and TRBJ2-2, reads DAGVTQSPTHLIKTRGQQVTLRCSPKSGHDTVSWYQQALGQGPQFIFQYYEEEERQRGNFPDRFSGHQFPNYSSELNVNALLLGDSALYLCASSRPGQYTGELFFGEGSRLTVL.

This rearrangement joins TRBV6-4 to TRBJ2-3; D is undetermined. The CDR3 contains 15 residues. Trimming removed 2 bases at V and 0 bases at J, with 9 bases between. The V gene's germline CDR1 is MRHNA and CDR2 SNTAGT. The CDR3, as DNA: TGTGCCAGCAGTGACAGGATCCCTAGCACAGATACGCAGTATTTT. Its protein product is CASSDRIPSTDTQYF.

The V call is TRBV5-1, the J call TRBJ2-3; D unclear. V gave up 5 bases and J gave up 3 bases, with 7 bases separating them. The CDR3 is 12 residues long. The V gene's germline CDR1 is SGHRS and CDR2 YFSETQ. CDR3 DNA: TGCGCCAGCAGGGAATTTACAGATACGCAGTATTTT. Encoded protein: CASREFTDTQYF.

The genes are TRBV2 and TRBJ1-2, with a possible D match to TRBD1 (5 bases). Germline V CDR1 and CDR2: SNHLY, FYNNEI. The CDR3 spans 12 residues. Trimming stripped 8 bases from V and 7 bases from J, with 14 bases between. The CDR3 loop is CASGGGYGGYTF. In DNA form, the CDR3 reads TGTGCCAGCGGTGGGGGGTATGGTGGCTACACCTTC.

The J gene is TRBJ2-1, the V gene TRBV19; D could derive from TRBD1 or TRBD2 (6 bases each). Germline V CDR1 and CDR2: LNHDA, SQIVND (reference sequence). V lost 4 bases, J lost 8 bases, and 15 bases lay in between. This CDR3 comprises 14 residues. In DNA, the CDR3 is TGTGCCAGTAGTAAGAGGGGGGCAGGAGATGAGCAGTTCTTC. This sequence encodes CASSKRGAGDEQFF.

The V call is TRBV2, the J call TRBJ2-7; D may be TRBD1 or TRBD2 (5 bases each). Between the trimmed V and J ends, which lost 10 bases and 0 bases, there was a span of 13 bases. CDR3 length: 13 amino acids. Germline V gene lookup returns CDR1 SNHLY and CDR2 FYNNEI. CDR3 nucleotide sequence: TGTGCCACATCCGGGACCAGCTCCTACGAGCAGTACTTC. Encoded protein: CATSGTSSYEQYF.

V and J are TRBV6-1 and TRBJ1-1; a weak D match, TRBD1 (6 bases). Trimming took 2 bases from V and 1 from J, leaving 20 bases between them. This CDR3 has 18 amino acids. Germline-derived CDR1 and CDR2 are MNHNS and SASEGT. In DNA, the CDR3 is TGTGCCAGCAGTGAATTAAGGGGGTCAGGGGACCCGAACACTGAAGCTTTCTTT. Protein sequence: CASSELRGSGDPNTEAFF.

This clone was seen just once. The CDR3 protein is CASSHRRQNTEAFF. CDR3 in DNA: TGTGCCAGCAGCCACAGGAGACAGAACACTGAAGCTTTCTTT. The chain combines TRBV14 with TRBJ1-1; D is unclear. CDR1 and CDR2 from the germline V gene are SGHDN and FVKESK. Trimming removed 3 bases at V and 1 base at J, with 9 bases between. There are 14 residues in the CDR3.

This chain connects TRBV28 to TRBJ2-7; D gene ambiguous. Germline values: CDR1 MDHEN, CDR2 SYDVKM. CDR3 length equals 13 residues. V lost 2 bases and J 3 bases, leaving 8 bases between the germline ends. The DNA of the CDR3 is TGTGCCAGCAGTTTACGAGTTTTCTACGAGCAGTACTTC. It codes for CASSLRVFYEQYF.

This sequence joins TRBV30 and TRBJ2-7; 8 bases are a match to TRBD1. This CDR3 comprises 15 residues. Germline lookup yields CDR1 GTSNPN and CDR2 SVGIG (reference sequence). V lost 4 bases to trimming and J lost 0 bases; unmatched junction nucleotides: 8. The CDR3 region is CAWITGTGSSYEQYF. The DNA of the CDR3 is TGTGCCTGGATAACCGGGACAGGCAGCTCCTACGAGCAGTACTTC.

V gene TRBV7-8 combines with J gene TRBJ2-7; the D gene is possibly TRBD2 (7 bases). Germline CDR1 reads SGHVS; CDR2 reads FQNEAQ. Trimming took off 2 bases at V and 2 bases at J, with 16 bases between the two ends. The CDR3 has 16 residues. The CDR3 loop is CASSLRGRAQTYEQYF. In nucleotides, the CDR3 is TGTGCCAGCAGCTTAAGGGGGAGGGCGCAGACCTACGAGCAGTACTTC.

The CDR3 sequence: CASSVGAGNSYEQYF. CDR3 in DNA: TGTGCCAGCAGCGTAGGGGCAGGAAACTCCTACGAGCAGTACTTC. V and J are TRBV9 and TRBJ2-7, with unresolved D. Trimming removed 0 bases from V and 0 bases from J, with 10 bases in between. This CDR3 is 15 amino acids long. CDR1 SGDLS and CDR2 YYNGEE come from the germline V gene.

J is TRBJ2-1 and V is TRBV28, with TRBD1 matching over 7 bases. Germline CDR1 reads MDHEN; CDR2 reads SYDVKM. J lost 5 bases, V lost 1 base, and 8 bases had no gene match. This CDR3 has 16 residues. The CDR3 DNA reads TGTGCCAGCAGTTTATTAGGCAGGGGGATAAACAATGAGCAGTTCTTC. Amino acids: CASSLLGRGINNEQFF.

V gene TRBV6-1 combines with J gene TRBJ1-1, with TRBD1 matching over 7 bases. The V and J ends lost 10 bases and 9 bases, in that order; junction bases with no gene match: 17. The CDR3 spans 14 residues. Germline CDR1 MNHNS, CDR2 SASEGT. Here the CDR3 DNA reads TGTGCCACCACTGAGGGGGCGACCTTGGTGAAAGCTTTCTTT. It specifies CATTEGATLVKAFF.

As DNA, the CDR3 is TGTGCCAGCAGTCGACTTCCGGGACAGGGAGGAAAGCAGTACTTC. Encoded protein: CASSRLPGQGGKQYF. The chain couples TRBV27 to TRBJ2-7; 9 nucleotides line up with TRBD1. The CDR3 is 15 amino acids. V trimming: 5 bases; J trimming: 8 bases; junction bases outside the gene matches: 13. In germline, CDR1 is MNHEY, CDR2 SMNVEV (reference sequence).

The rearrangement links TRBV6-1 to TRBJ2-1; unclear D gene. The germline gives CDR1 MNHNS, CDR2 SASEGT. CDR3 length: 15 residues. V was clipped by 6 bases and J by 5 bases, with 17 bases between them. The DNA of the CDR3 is TGTGCCAGCAGAACGTTACACTCACTTAACAATGAGCAGTTCTTC. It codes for CASRTLHSLNNEQFF.

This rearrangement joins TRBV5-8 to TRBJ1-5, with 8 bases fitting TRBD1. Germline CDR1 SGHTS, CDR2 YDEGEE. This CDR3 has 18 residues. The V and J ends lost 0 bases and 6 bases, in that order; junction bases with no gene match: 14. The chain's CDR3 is CASSLGDRPSRPGQPQHF. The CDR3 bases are TGTGCCAGCAGCTTGGGGGACAGGCCTAGCCGCCCCGGTCAGCCCCAGCATTTT.

This CDR3 reads CASSLDRVANTEAFF. The CDR3 nucleotides are TGCGCCAGCAGCTTAGACAGGGTCGCGAACACTGAAGCTTTCTTT. This rearrangement joins TRBV5-1 to TRBJ1-1; 7 positions match TRBD1. The CDR3 contains 15 residues. The germline V gene encodes CDR1 SGHRS and CDR2 YFSETQ. Trimming at V came to 2 bases and at J to 1 base, leaving 5 bases not matched to a gene.

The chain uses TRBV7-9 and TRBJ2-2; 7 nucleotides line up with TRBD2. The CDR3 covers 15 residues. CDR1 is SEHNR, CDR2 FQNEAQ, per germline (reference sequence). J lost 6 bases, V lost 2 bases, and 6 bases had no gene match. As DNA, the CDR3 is TGTGCCAGCAGCTTAACTAGCCGGGGGGCCGGGGAGCTGTTTTTT. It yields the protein CASSLTSRGAGELFF.

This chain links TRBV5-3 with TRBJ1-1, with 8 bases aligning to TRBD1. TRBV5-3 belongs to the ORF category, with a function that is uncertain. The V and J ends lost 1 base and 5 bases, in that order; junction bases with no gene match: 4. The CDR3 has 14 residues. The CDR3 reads CARSLSRGRTEAFF. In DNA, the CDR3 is TGTGCCAGAAGCTTGAGCAGGGGGCGAACTGAAGCTTTCTTT.